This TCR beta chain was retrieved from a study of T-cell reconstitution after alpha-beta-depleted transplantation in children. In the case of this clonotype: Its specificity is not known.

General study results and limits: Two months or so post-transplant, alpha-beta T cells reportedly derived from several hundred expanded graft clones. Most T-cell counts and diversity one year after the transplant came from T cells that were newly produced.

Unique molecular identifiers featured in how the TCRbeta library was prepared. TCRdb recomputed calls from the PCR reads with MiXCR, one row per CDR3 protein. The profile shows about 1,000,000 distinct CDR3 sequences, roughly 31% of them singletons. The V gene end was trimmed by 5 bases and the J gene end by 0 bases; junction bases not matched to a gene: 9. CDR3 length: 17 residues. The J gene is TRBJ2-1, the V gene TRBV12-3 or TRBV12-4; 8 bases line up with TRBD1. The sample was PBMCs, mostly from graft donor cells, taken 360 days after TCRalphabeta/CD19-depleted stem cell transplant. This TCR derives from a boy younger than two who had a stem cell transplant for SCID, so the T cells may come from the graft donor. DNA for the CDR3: TGTGCCAGCAGTCGAACCGGGACAGGACTCTCCTACAATGAGCAGTTCTTC. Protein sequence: CASSRTGTGLSYNEQFF.